These 2 T cell receptor beta chains came from one sample sequenced in a study of tumor-infiltrating lymphocytes in primary liver carcinoma. TCR beta cDNA was reverse-transcribed from about 550 ng of total RNA. The reaction used a constant-region primer and ProtoScript II reverse transcriptase. It was through three nested multiplex PCR rounds of slightly modified ARM-PCR that TCR beta libraries arose. Use of TRBV1-TRBV30 forward primers with a C-beta reverse primer characterized the first two PCR rounds, which lasted ten to eleven cycles each. A single record per CDR3 protein comes from TCRdb applying MiXCR to the multiplex PCR reads. Of some 320,000 distinct CDR3 sequences detected, about 60% appear once; the ten largest clones hold more than 8.5%. Germline DNA was also extracted, while the blood RNA originated from unsorted whole blood. The sample taken for sequencing was peripheral blood. Source of these receptors: a middle-aged man with primary liver carcinoma and hepatitis B virus infection.

This clonotype was picked up a small number of times. This may come from a read error, since a much larger clone is one base off. The V gene is TRBV29-1, the J gene TRBJ2-7; no clear D gene. Germline lookup yields CDR1 SQVTM and CDR2 ANQGSEA. The CDR3 covers 12 residues. In nucleotides, the CDR3 is TGCAACGTTGGCCGAAGCTCCTACGAGCAGTACTTC. Its protein product is CNVGRSSYEQYF.

This clonotype was picked up one time. This may be a read error: a much more frequent sequence differs by one nucleotide. The V and J genes are TRBV12-3 or TRBV12-4 and TRBJ1-2; D not resolved. CDR3 length equals 13 residues. The CDR3 DNA reads as TGTGCCAGCAGTTTTCTTGATAACTATGGCTACATCTTC. Translated: CASSFLDNYGYIF.